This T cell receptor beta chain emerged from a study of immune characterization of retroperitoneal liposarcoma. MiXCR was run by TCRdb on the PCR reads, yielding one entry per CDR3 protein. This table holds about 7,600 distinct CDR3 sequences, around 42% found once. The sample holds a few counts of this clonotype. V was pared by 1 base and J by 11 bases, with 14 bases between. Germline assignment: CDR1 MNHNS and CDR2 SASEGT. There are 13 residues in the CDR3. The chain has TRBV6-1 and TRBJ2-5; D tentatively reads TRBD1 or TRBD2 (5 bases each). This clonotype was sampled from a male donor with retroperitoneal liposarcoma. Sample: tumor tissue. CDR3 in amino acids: CASSEVRGDEQYF. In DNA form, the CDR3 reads TGTGCCAGCAGTGAAGTCAGAGGGGATGAGCAGTACTTC.